The rows below give T cell receptor beta chains drawn from one sample of a study of blood T cell repertoires in COVID-19. This table comes from immunoSEQ multiplex PCR, and its TCRdb copy is limited to in-frame clones, with some not included. This sample has about 290,000 clones, with about 90% found just once. The sequencing sample was made of peripheral blood. The receptors were gathered from a woman in her thirties with COVID-19, enrolled during active disease. Each CDR3 is given with its conserved first and last residue. D genes are given only for firm matches. Clone size is shown for a subset of rows, as once, few, many or a class of expanded clone.

d_call,j_call,v_call,clone_size,cdr3_aa,cdr3_nt
.,TRBJ1-1,TRBV19,.,CASSMAATYYEAFF,TGTGCCAGTAGTATGGCAGCCACTTACTATGAAGCTTTCTTT
TRBD1,TRBJ2-5,TRBV6-5,once,CASMSTGGETQYF,TGTGCCAGCATGTCAACAGGGGGAGAGACCCAGTACTTC
TRBD1,TRBJ1-4,TRBV3-1/TRBV3-2,.,CASSGDPGQSPTNEKLFF,TGTGCCAGCAGCGGAGACCCGGGACAGAGTCCGACTAATGAAAAACTGTTTTTT
TRBD1,TRBJ2-7,TRBV13,many,CASSLGQGSAYEQYF,TGTGCCAGCAGTCTGGGACAGGGGAGCGCCTACGAGCAGTACTTC
.,TRBJ1-5,TRBV7-6,.,CASSLVVQISNQPQHF,TGTGCCAGCAGCTTAGTGGTACAGATTAGCAATCAGCCCCAGCATTTT
TRBD1,TRBJ2-7,TRBV7-2,.,CASSLGWGTAYYEQYF,TGTGCCAGCAGCTTAGGGTGGGGGACAGCCTATTACGAGCAGTACTTC
TRBD2,TRBJ2-7,TRBV19,.,CASSMTSAHYEQYF,TGTGCCAGTAGTATGACTAGCGCCCACTACGAGCAGTACTTC
TRBD1,TRBJ1-2,TRBV24-1,.,CATSDFEGADGYTF,TGTGCCACCAGTGATTTTGAGGGGGCGGATGGCTACACCTTC
.,TRBJ2-3,TRBV3-1/TRBV3-2,.,CASSSIVLWPFTDTQYF,TGTGCCAGCAGCTCCATCGTGCTCTGGCCCTTCACAGATACGCAGTATTTT
.,TRBJ1-1,TRBV12-3/TRBV12-4,.,CASSLGGTVGSFF,TGTGCCAGCAGTTTAGGAGGCACCGTCGGGTCTTTCTTT
.,TRBJ2-2,TRBV9,.,CASSITGDSNTGELFF,TGTGCCAGCAGCATCACAGGAGATTCGAACACCGGGGAGCTGTTTTTT
.,TRBJ2-5,TRBV6-2/TRBV6-3,.,CASSRDRGHWETQYF,TGTGCCAGCAGCAGAGACAGAGGTCACTGGGAGACCCAGTACTTC
.,TRBJ2-2,TRBV6-5,.,CASSRGGGSTGELFF,TGTGCCAGCAGCCGGGGAGGGGGAAGCACCGGGGAGCTGTTTTTT
.,TRBJ2-2,TRBV18,.,CASSPGGGTGELFF,TGTGCCAGCTCACCAGGGGGCGGAACCGGGGAGCTGTTTTTT
TRBD2,TRBJ2-5,TRBV7-8,.,CASSFGAGLQETQYF,TGTGCCAGCAGCTTCGGAGCGGGGCTACAAGAGACCCAGTACTTC
TRBD1,TRBJ1-4,TRBV29-1,once,CSVSGTGVEKLFF,TGCAGCGTTTCCGGGACAGGGGTAGAAAAACTGTTTTTT
.,TRBJ2-3,TRBV11-2,.,CASSYGHSTDTQYF,TGTGCCAGCAGCTATGGGCATTCCACAGATACGCAGTATTTT
.,TRBJ1-6,TRBV7-2,once,CASSPGTNSPLHF,TGTGCCAGCAGCCCAGGAACTAATTCACCCCTCCACTTT
.,TRBJ1-1,TRBV19,once,CASIKGGAGGKTEAFF,TGTGCCAGTATAAAGGGGGGCGCGGGAGGTAAGACTGAAGCTTTCTTT
.,TRBJ1-4,TRBV5-1,once,CASRKELQPPGLDEKLFF,TGCGCCAGCAGAAAGGAATTACAGCCTCCAGGACTCGATGAAAAACTGTTTTTT
.,TRBJ2-7,TRBV7-9,.,CASSSRTPGPSYEQYF,TGTGCCAGCAGCTCCCGGACCCCAGGGCCATCCTACGAGCAGTACTTC
.,TRBJ1-5,TRBV19,.,CASNVAGGDQPQHF,TGTGCCAGTAACGTCGCAGGTGGCGATCAGCCCCAGCATTTT
TRBD2,TRBJ2-1,TRBV7-6,.,CASSLQRGAAYNEQFF,TGTGCCAGCAGCTTACAGCGGGGGGCCGCCTACAATGAGCAGTTCTTC
TRBD1,TRBJ1-1,TRBV5-6,.,CASSPWTGNTEAFF,TGTGCCAGCAGCCCCTGGACAGGGAACACTGAAGCTTTCTTT
TRBD1,TRBJ2-2,TRBV7-2,.,CASSSGQVGELFF,TGTGCCAGCAGCTCGGGACAGGTCGGGGAGCTGTTTTTT
.,TRBJ2-6,TRBV7-9,.,CASSLGPSGANVLTF,TGTGCCAGCAGCTTAGGTCCGTCTGGGGCCAACGTCCTGACTTTC
TRBD1,TRBJ2-6,TRBV7-9,.,CASSGDRGIRYVLTF,TGTGCCAGCAGCGGGGACAGGGGAATTAGATACGTCCTGACTTTC
.,TRBJ1-2,TRBV5-4,.,CASTGGSNYGYTF,TGTGCCAGCACCGGCGGGTCTAACTATGGCTACACCTTC
.,TRBJ1-2,TRBV12-3/TRBV12-4,.,CASSLTGRGGYTF,TGTGCCAGCAGTTTAACAGGGCGAGGCGGCTACACCTTC
.,TRBJ1-3,TRBV3-1/TRBV3-2,.,CASSLYRPPGNTIYF,TGTGCCAGCAGCCTTTACAGGCCCCCTGGAAACACCATATATTTT
.,TRBJ2-1,TRBV11-2,.,CASSSHSISSYNEQFF,TGTGCCAGCAGCTCTCACTCCATAAGTTCCTACAATGAGCAGTTCTTC
TRBD2,TRBJ2-2,TRBV27,.,CASSASGTSIPGELFF,TGTGCCAGCAGTGCCTCCGGGACTAGCATTCCCGGGGAGCTGTTTTTT
TRBD2,TRBJ2-5,TRBV11-3,.,CASSQGLATQETQYF,TGTGCCAGCAGCCAAGGACTAGCGACCCAAGAGACCCAGTACTTC
.,TRBJ2-2,TRBV19,.,CATSDTGELFF,TGTGCCACCTCGGACACCGGGGAGCTGTTTTTT
TRBD1,TRBJ1-1,TRBV18,.,CASSPPGQGLIAEAFF,TGTGCCAGCTCACCACCGGGACAGGGGTTGATAGCTGAAGCTTTCTTT
.,TRBJ1-5,TRBV12-2,.,CASRPKLRDIQHF,TGTGCAAGTCGCCCTAAGCTCCGGGACATACAGCATTTT
.,TRBJ1-2,TRBV5-1,.,CASRAGDRTYEGGYTF,TGCGCCAGCAGAGCCGGAGACAGGACTTACGAAGGGGGCTACACCTTC
TRBD1,TRBJ1-1,TRBV6-5,.,CASSYSNRGAAFF,TGTGCCAGCAGTTACTCGAACAGGGGTGCAGCTTTCTTT
TRBD2,TRBJ2-1,TRBV4-2,.,CASSLPGGLNEQFF,TGTGCCAGCAGCCTCCCGGGGGGGCTGAACGAGCAGTTCTTC
.,TRBJ2-7,TRBV11-2,few,CASSPQVGEASYEQYF,TGTGCCAGCAGCCCTCAGGTCGGGGAAGCCTCCTACGAGCAGTACTTC
TRBD2,TRBJ2-7,TRBV11-2,.,CASSLASGGSYEQYF,TGTGCCAGCAGCTTAGCTAGCGGGGGGAGCTACGAGCAGTACTTC